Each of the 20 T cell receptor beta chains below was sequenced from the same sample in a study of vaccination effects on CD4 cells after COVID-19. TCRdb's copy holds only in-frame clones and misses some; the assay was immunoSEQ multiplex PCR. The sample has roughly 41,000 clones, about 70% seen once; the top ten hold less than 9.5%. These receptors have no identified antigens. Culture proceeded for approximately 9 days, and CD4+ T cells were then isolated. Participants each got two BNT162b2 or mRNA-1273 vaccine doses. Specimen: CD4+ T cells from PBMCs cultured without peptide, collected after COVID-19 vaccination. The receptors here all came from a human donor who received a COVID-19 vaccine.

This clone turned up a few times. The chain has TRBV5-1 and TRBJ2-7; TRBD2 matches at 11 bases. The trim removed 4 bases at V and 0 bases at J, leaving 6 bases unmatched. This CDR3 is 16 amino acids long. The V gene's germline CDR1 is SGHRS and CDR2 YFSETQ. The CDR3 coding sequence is TGCGCCAGCAGCCAGTCCGGGACTAGCGGCTCCTACGAGCAGTACTTC. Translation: CASSQSGTSGSYEQYF.

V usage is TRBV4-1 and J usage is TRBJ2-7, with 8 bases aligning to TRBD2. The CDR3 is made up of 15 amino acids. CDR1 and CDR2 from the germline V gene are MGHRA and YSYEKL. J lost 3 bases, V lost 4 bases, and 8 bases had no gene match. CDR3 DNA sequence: TGCGCCAGCAGCCGGAGGACGGGAGGGGACTACGAGCAGTACTTC. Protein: CASSRRTGGDYEQYF.

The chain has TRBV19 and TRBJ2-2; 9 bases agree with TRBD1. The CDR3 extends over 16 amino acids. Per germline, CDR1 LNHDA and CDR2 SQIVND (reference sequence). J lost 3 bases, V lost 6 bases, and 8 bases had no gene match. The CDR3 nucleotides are TGTGCCAGTAGAGCCAAAAGGACAGGGGACACCGGGGAGCTGTTTTTT. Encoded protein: CASRAKRTGDTGELFF.

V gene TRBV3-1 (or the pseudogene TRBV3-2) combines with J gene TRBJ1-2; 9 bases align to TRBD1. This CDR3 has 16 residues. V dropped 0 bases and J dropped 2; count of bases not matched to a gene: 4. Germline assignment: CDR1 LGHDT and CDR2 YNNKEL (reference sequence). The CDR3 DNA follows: TGTGCCAGCAGCCAAGATTTTGGGACAGGGAACTATGGCTACACCTTC. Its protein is CASSQDFGTGNYGYTF.

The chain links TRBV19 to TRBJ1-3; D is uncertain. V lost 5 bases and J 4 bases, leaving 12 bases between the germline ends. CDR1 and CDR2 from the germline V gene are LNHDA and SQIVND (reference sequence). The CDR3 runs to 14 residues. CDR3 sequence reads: CASSFIAGGNTIYF. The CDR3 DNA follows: TGTGCCAGTAGTTTCATTGCGGGCGGAAACACCATATATTTT. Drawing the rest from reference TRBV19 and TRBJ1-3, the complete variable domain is DGGITQSPKYLFRKEGQNVTLSCEQNLNHDAMYWYRQDPGQGLRLIYYSQIVNDFQKGDIAEGYSVSREKKESFPLTVTSAQKNPTAFYLCASSFIAGGNTIYFGEGSWLTVV.

The CDR3 is CASSQQGLFF. In DNA form, the CDR3 reads TGTGCCAGCAGTCAACAGGGGCTGTTTTTT. The rearrangement joins TRBV12-3 or TRBV12-4 to TRBJ2-2; TRBD1 is a possible D gene (6 bases). This CDR3 region has 10 residues. Trimming stripped 5 bases from V and 13 bases from J, with 8 bases between.

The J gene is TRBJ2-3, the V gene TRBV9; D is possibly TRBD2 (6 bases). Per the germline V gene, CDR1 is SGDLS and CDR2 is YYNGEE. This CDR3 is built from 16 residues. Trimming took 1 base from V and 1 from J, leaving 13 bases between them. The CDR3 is CASSVYPASGTDTQYF. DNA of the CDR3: TGTGCCAGCAGCGTATACCCGGCTAGCGGCACAGATACGCAGTATTTT.

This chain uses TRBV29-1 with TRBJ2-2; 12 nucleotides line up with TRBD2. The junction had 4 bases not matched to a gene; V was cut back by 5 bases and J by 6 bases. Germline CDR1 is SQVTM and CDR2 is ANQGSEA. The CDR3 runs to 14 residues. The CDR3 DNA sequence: TGCAGCGTTTCTCGACTAGCGGGAGCCGGGGAGCTGTTTTTT. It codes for CSVSRLAGAGELFF.

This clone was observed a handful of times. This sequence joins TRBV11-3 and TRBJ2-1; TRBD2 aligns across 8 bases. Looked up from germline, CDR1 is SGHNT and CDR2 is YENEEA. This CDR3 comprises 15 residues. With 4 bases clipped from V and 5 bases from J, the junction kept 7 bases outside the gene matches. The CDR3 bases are TGTGCCAGCAGCTCCTCCGGGACTAGTCACAATGAGCAGTTCTTC. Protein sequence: CASSSSGTSHNEQFF.

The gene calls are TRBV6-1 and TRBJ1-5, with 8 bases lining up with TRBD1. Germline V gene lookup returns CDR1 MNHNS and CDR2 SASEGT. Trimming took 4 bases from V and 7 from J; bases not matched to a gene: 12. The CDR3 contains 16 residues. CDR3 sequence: CASSVQQGEAYQPQHF. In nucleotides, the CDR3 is TGTGCCAGCAGTGTCCAACAGGGGGAAGCTTACCAGCCCCAGCATTTT.

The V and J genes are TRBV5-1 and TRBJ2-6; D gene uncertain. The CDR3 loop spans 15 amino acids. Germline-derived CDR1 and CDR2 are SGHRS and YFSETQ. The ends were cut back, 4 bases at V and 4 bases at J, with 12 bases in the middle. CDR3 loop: CASSLGFAGANVLTF. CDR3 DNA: TGCGCCAGCAGCCTGGGCTTTGCCGGGGCCAACGTCCTGACTTTC.

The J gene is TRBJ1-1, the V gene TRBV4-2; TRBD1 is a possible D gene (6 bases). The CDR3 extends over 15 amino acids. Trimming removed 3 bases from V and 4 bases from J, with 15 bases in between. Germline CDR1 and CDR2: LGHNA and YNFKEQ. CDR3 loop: CASSQEIQGSTEAFF. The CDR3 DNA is TGTGCCAGCAGCCAGGAAATCCAGGGGAGCACTGAAGCTTTCTTT.

This chain's CDR3 is CASSFAGTPGLGPKETQYF. The CDR3 coding sequence is TGTGCCAGCAGCTTTGCAGGGACACCGGGACTAGGGCCCAAAGAGACCCAGTACTTC. This chain joins TRBV7-9 and TRBJ2-5; 8 nucleotides match TRBD2. Trimming at V came to 3 bases and at J to 3 bases, leaving 18 bases not matched to a gene. This CDR3 has 19 amino acids. CDR1 is SEHNR and CDR2 is FQNEAQ in the germline V gene (reference sequence).

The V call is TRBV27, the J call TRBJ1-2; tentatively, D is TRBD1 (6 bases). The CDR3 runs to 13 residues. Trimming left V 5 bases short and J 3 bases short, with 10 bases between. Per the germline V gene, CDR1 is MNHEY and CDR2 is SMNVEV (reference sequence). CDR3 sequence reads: CASSLQGYYGYTF. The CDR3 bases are TGTGCCAGCAGTCTACAGGGCTACTATGGCTACACCTTC.

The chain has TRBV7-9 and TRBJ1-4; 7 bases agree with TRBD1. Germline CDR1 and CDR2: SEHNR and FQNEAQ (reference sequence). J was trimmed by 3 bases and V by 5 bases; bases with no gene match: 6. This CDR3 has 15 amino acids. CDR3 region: CASSEGAGANEKLFF. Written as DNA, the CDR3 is TGTGCCAGCAGCGAGGGGGCGGGAGCTAATGAAAAACTGTTTTTT.

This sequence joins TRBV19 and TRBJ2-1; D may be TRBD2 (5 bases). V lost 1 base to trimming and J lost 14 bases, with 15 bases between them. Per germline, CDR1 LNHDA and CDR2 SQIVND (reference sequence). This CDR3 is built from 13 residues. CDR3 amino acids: CASSIVGASREFF. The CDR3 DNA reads TGTGCCAGTAGTATAGTAGGCGCCTCGAGGGAGTTCTTC. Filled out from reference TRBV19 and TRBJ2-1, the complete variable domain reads DGGITQSPKYLFRKEGQNVTLSCEQNLNHDAMYWYRQDPGQGLRLIYYSQIVNDFQKGDIAEGYSVSREKKESFPLTVTSAQKNPTAFYLCASSIVGASREFFGPGTRLTVL.

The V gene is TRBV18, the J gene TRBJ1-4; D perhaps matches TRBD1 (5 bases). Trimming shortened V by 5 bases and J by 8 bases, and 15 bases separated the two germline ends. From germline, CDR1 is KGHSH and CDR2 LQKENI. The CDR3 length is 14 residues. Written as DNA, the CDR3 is TGTGCCAGCTCATCATCGACAGAACAGGAAAAACTGTTTTTT. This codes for CASSSSTEQEKLFF.

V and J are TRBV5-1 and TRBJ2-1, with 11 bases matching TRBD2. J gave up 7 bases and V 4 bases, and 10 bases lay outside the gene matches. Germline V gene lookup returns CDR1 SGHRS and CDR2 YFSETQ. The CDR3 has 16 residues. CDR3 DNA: TGCGCCAGCAGCCTCACGACTAGCGGGACTTGGAATGAGCAGTTCTTC. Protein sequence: CASSLTTSGTWNEQFF.

The CDR3 here is CAIRPSGTEQFF. CDR3 DNA sequence: TGTGCCATCAGACCCTCCGGGACCGAGCAGTTCTTC. The chain combines TRBV10-3 with TRBJ2-1; D tentatively reads TRBD1 or TRBD2 (5 bases each). Germline CDR1 and CDR2: ENHRY and SYGVKD. Trimming removed 6 bases from V and 10 bases from J, with 13 bases in between. The CDR3 length is 12 residues.

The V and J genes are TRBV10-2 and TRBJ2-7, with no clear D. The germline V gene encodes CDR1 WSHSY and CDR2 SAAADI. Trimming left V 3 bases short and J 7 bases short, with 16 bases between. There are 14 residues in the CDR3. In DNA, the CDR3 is TGCGCCAGCAGTGATAGGCCGAAGGGTTGGGAGCAGTACTTC. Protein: CASSDRPKGWEQYF.